This TCR beta chain originates from a study of radiation and T cells in renal cell carcinoma. CDR1 is SNHLY, CDR2 FYNNEI, per germline. The CDR3 has 14 amino acids. Trimming left V 0 bases short and J 2 bases short, with 7 bases between. Indicated time point: blood 2 weeks post-SBRT. The treatment was: 15 Gy SBRT to primary tumor, nephrectomy 4 weeks later. Radiation-treated patients gave blood at baseline, week 2 and week 4. The tumor was a clear cell renal cell carcinoma. The method was immunoSEQ multiplex PCR; TCRdb's version includes in-frame clones alone and lacks a portion of them. The sample lists roughly 150,000 clones; about 87% were seen once.

The rearrangement joins TRBV2 to TRBJ2-5; D perhaps matches TRBD2 (6 bases). The source was blood, collected from a patient whose treatment included radiotherapy and nephrectomy. The receptor was isolated from a woman in her forties or fifties with renal cell carcinoma. The CDR3 DNA sequence: TGTGCCAGCAGTGAAGCGGGGAGGCAAGAGACCCAGTACTTC. Protein sequence: CASSEAGRQETQYF.